The clone carrying this TCR beta chain was seen at least ten times. This specimen comes from a study of blood T cell repertoires in COVID-19. Turning to the study itself: T cells, B-cell-depleted T cells, or PBMCs supplied cDNA or gDNA.

Only in-frame clones appear in the TCRdb table, and some are missing; sequencing was by immunoSEQ multiplex PCR. The sample records about 200,000 clones, around four fifths being singletons. The length of the CDR3 is 14 residues. CDR1 KGHDR and CDR2 SFDVKD come from the germline V gene. Trimming shortened V by 3 bases and J by 12 bases, and 17 bases separated the two germline ends. The chain has TRBV24-1 and TRBJ2-1; D is ambiguous. The specimen sequenced was peripheral blood. The source is a woman aged 70 to 79 with active or convalescent COVID-19. CDR3 sequence reads: CATSDLYLIVGQFF. For the CDR3, the DNA is TGTGCCACCAGTGATCTCTACCTTATCGTTGGGCAGTTCTTC.